This entry concerns a single T cell receptor beta chain. This clone has more than one count but fewer than ten. Its recognized antigen is unknown. The input lacks base qualities; no much larger clone sits a single base away. This specimen belongs to a study of memory CD4+ T cells and cytomegalovirus serostatus (dated by TCRdb to the late 2010s). Looking at the study overall: A total of around 35 healthy Belgian adults, of whom 9 were CMV seropositive and 24 were CMV seronegative, were included in the cohort. To replicate a published TCR-based CMV serostatus classifier, the study sequenced CD4+ memory TCRbeta repertoires from a Belgian cohort whose cytomegalovirus serostatus was known. Broad study findings and their caveats: The original-framework classifier achieved a median bootstrapped AUC of approximately 0.95 with a 95% CI of 0.76-1.00 on the Belgian cohort. For predicting CMV serostatus, the median bootstrapped AUC was about 0.94 using the original framework and around 0.91 using a US-trained random forest. The results were interpreted as suggesting that the CMV-associated TCR signature is mostly present in the CD4+ memory repertoire. Only CD4+CD45RO+ memory cells were sequenced, unlike the original study, which covered naive and memory CD4+ and CD8+ populations. Among the 160 or so previously reported CMV-associated TCRbeta sequences, approximately 67 showed up in the CD4+ memory repertoires, with each one found in between one and five individuals.

The Quick-DNA Microprep Kit was used to extract genomic DNA from the sorted cells. Amplification of TCRbeta DNA was done with the immunoSEQ hsTCRbeta kit, following the protocol from the manufacturer. An Illumina MiSeq instrument was used to sequence the TCRbeta libraries. The source study handled its data this way. Removing out-of-frame sequences left approximately 2,000,000 distinct TCRbeta sequences, an average of around 70,000 per individual. Each individual was scored using the number of 160 or so previously reported CMV-associated TCRbeta sequences that the individual carried and the total number of productive distinct TCRbeta sequences. A beta-binomial model was reimplemented in Python, and scikit-learn random forests with default parameters were trained on data from the US cohort. Classifier performance on the Belgian cohort was summarized as median AUC with percentile confidence intervals over 10,000 bootstrap iterations. What TCRdb holds here is the immuneACCESS table cut down to in-frame rearrangements. Part of the clones is not present; checked against another copy, under half of the missing clones reflect an unresolved V gene, and the others are unexplained. V and J calls plus clone size are reproduced from that table; the DNA served to infer D and trimming. A total of approximately 46,000 clones appear in this sample, around four fifths of them only once. 1.2% of the sample is held by the ten biggest clonotypes.

A FACSAria II was used to sort memory CD4+ T cells, defined as single viable CD3+CD4+CD8-CD45RO+ cells. CMV serostatus was assessed using a Roche Elecsys assay, by which serum IgG against CMV pp150, pp28, p38 and p52 was detected. After the samples were thawed, total CD4+ T cells were enriched through positive selection using CD4 magnetic microbeads. Samples originated from another study that specifically interrogated the CD4+ T cell memory repertoire. Peripheral blood mononuclear cells were isolated and cryopreserved following standard operating procedures; serum was stored at -80 °C. CD3-PerCP (BW264/56), CD4-APC (RPA-T4), CD45RO-PE (UCHT1) and CD8-Pacific Orange (3B5) antibodies were used for staining, and non-viable cells were excluded with Sytox blue. This receptor was taken from an adult in good health and CMV-seropositive. Sequences were obtained from memory CD4+ T cells from blood.

The CDR3 loop reads CSVSPAGGGGTEAFF. The DNA is as follows: TGCAGCGTTTCACCTGCAGGGGGGGGAGGCACTGAAGCTTTCTTT. The chain is encoded by TRBV29-1 joined to TRBJ1-1; 7 middle bases align to TRBD1. CDR1 and CDR2, per the germline V gene, are SQVTM and ANQGSEA. From V the trimming removes 5 bases and from J it removes 4 bases, while the gene matches leave 13 bases of the junction unaccounted for. The CDR3 sequence holds 15 residues, the cysteine and phenylalanine included. Only the CDR3 region is kept as DNA, spanning 45 bases read in frame from base 1.